This T cell receptor beta chain was observed in a study of regulatory T cells in long-lasting Graves disease. Time point specified: newly diagnosed GD, antithyroid drugs for less than 3 months. Generation of the TCR library employed RNA extracted from PBMCs. Study outcomes and limitations: Patients with persistent disease showed a bias toward TRBV28, TRBJ1-2 and TRBJ2-5.

Comments on this clonotype: Antigen unknown. This may be a read error, as it is one base from a much larger clone.

Arm-PCR with iRepertoire HTBI primers amplified the CDR3 regions for these TCR beta libraries. TCRdb itself ran the multiplex PCR reads through MiXCR, one entry per CDR3 protein. The table records approximately 270,000 distinct CDR3 sequences, 15% to 20% of them present only once. Germline V CDR1 and CDR2: MNHNS, SASEGT. The CDR3 totals 15 residues. V was trimmed by 5 bases and J by 0 bases, leaving 11 bases between them. This sample also appeared in a second study, on T cells in Graves' hyperthyroidism and ophthalmopathy. From that paper: Diagnosis of hyperthyroidism was new in patients aged 18 to 65, and its duration was under 2 months. Blood also held most thyroid clonotypes expanded beyond 0.001.

The genes are TRBV6-1 and TRBJ1-3; D possibly corresponds to TRBD1 (5 bases). The input for sequencing was peripheral blood mononuclear cells (PBMCs), taken at new diagnosis, from a patient treated with antithyroid drugs. The sequence came from a woman aged 25-40 years with Graves disease. The CDR3 here is CASSHRFFSGNTIYF. The CDR3 coding sequence is TGTGCCAGCAGTCACAGGTTCTTCTCTGGAAACACCATATATTTT.